The entry that follows covers one T cell receptor beta chain sequence. The data were obtained in a study of T cell changes during pregnancy in multiple sclerosis. Sequenced by immunoSEQ multiplex PCR; TCRdb stores in-frame clones only, minus some. Of tens of thousands of clones in the sample, 92% are singletons; the top ten hold less than 0.2%. The CDR3 is made up of 14 amino acids. V was pared by 3 bases and J by 1 base, with 9 bases between. Germline loops: CDR1 KGHSH, CDR2 LQKENI. The sequence came from a female donor in good health, enrolled as a control in a pregnancy study. The genes are TRBV18 and TRBJ2-5; maybe TRBD2 (6 bases). Sequenced material: CD4+ T cells from peripheral blood mononuclear cells, taken after pregnancy. CDR3 sequence reads: CASSPRDFQETQYF. CDR3 coding DNA: TGTGCCAGCTCACCCCGGGACTTCCAAGAGACCCAGTACTTC.